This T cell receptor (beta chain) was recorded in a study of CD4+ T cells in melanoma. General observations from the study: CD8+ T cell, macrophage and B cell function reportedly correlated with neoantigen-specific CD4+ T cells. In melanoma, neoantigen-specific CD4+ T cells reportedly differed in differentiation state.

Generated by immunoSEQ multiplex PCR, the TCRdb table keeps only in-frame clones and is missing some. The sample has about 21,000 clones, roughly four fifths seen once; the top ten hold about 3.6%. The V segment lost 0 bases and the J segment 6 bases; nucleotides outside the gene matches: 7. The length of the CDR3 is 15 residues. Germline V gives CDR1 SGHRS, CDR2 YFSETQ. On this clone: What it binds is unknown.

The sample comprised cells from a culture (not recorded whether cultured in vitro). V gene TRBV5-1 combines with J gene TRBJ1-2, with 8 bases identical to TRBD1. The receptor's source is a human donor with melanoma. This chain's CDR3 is CASSLGTGPPHGYTF. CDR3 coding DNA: TGCGCCAGCAGCTTGGGGACAGGGCCCCCCCATGGCTACACCTTC.